The clone carrying this T cell receptor (beta chain) was picked up a small number of times. About 0.45 to 1 ug RNA was reverse transcribed with random hexamers. The TCR beta CDR3 was amplified by immunoSEQ multiplex PCR across 54 Vbeta, 13 Jbeta. One entry per CDR3 protein, called by TCRdb with MiXCR from the immunoSEQ multiplex PCR reads. The sample consists of roughly 140,000 distinct CDR3 sequences, about 94% of them appearing once. The data were taken from a study of CD8 T cells in Susac syndrome. CDR1 and CDR2 (germline): LGHNA, YNFKEQ. Trimming cost V 0 bases and J 5 bases, with 15 bases left between them. The CDR3 extends over 16 amino acids.

The rearrangement uses TRBV4-2 and TRBJ2-3; a possible D gene is TRBD2 (5 bases). The clonotype originates from a human donor with Susac syndrome. Sample: CD4+ T cells from PBMCs. CDR3 in DNA: TGTGCCAGCAGCCAAGATCGGGCCAGCGGTAGAGATACGCAGTATTTT. It codes for CASSQDRASGRDTQYF.